A single sample gave rise to the 24 T cell receptor beta chains below, sequenced in a study of regulatory T cells in long-lasting Graves disease. Assembly of TCR beta libraries relied on iRepertoire HTBI primers together with Arm-PCR of CDR3 regions. Each CDR3 protein gets one entry after TCRdb re-called the multiplex PCR reads with MiXCR. The sample has a few hundred thousand distinct CDR3 sequences; over 9.5% are singletons. Time point given: newly diagnosed GD, antithyroid drugs for less than 3 months. Construction of the TCR library relied on RNA isolated from PBMCs. This same sample was also taken into another study, of T cells in Graves' hyperthyroidism and ophthalmopathy.

Sample: peripheral blood mononuclear cells (PBMCs), taken at new diagnosis, from a patient treated with antithyroid drugs. Every receptor here comes from a woman aged 18 to 35 with Graves disease.

The chain recombines TRBV15 with TRBJ2-2, with D unclear. In germline, CDR1 is LNHNV, CDR2 YYDKDF (reference sequence). The CDR3 extends over 15 amino acids. Trimming left V 0 bases short and J 1 base short, with 6 bases between. CDR3 loop: CATSRDLRNTGELFF. The DNA of the CDR3 is TGTGCCACCAGCAGAGATCTCAGGAACACCGGGGAGCTGTTTTTT. Drawing the rest from reference TRBV15 and TRBJ2-2, the complete variable domain is DAMVIQNPRYQVTQFGKPVTLSCSQTLNHNVMYWYQQKSSQAPKLLFHYYDKDFNNEADTPDNFQSRRPNTSFCFLDIRSPGLGDTAMYLCATSRDLRNTGELFFGEGSRLTVL.

Comment on this clonotype: A read error likely explains this, since a far larger clone differs by one base. The chain recombines TRBV6-1 with TRBJ2-7; 9 bases agree with TRBD2. Germline V gene sequence: CDR1 MNHNS, CDR2 SASEGT. The CDR3 sequence is 13 residues long. The junction had 5 bases not matched to a gene; V was cut back by 8 bases and J by 3 bases. CDR3 residues: CASQRLADYEQYV. CDR3 in DNA: TGTGCCAGCCAAAGACTAGCGGACTACGAGCAGTACGTC.

The table lists this clonotype with many counts. This chain uses TRBV12-3 or TRBV12-4 with TRBJ1-5, with 8 nucleotides matching TRBD1. J lost 2 bases, V lost 4 bases, and 13 bases had no gene match. The length of the CDR3 is 18 residues. The CDR3 sequence is CASSSRRTGRDGNQPQHF. DNA of the CDR3: TGTGCCAGCAGTTCGCGGCGGACAGGGAGGGACGGCAATCAGCCCCAGCATTTT.

This clonotype was seen repeatedly, ten times or more. The chain combines TRBV15 with TRBJ2-1, with 12 bases that match TRBD2. The length of the CDR3 is 16 residues. Germline trimming cut 1 base from V and 8 bases from J; bases unmatched to any gene: 6. The germline V gene has CDR1 LNHNV and CDR2 YYDKDF (reference sequence). In DNA, the CDR3 is TGTGCCACCAGCAGAGGTCCTAGCGGGGGGGCAGATGAGCAGTTCTTC. Translating it yields CATSRGPSGGADEQFF.

The rearrangement joins TRBV6-1 to TRBJ2-2; TRBD2 matches 12 bases. V was clipped by 6 bases and J by 0 bases; unmatched bases: 14. Per germline, CDR1 MNHNS and CDR2 SASEGT. The CDR3 is 20 amino acids. CDR3 nucleotide sequence: TGTGCCAGCAGCCCGCACCAAACTAGCGGGGGGCTAGCGAACACCGGGGAGCTGTTTTTT. It codes for CASSPHQTSGGLANTGELFF.

The CDR3, as DNA: TGTGCCAGCAGCCAAACTCCTGGCAGGGGAAGTGAGCAGTTCTTC. It translates to CASSQTPGRGSEQFF. J is TRBJ2-1 and V is TRBV3-1; TRBD1 might be the D (6 bases). V dropped 2 bases and J dropped 9 bases, with 17 bases sitting between them. The CDR3 consists of 15 residues. In germline, CDR1 is LGHDT, CDR2 YNNKEL (reference sequence).

This clonotype was picked up many times. One end of the junction fails to match germline, which may point to a read error. V usage is TRBV20-1 and J usage is TRBJ2-2; perhaps D is TRBD1 or TRBD2 (5 bases each). CDR1 DFQATT and CDR2 SNEGSKA come from the germline V gene (reference sequence). The CDR3 covers 17 residues. CDR3: CSARDIGALANTGELFF. The CDR3 DNA sequence: TGCAGTGCTAGAGATATCGGGGCCCTCGCGAACACTGGGGAGCTGTTTTTT.

The table lists this clonotype with many counts. V usage is TRBV7-3 and J usage is TRBJ2-1, with TRBD2 matching 8 bases. V gave up 5 bases and J gave up 3 bases; unmatched junction bases: 6. CDR3 length: 15 amino acids. Germline V gives CDR1 SGHTA, CDR2 FQGTGA. The CDR3 bases are TGTGCCAGCAGCCTCGACGGGGGGGGCTACAATGAGCAGTTCTTC. It yields the protein CASSLDGGGYNEQFF.

This clonotype was seen only a few times. The V and J genes are TRBV7-6 and TRBJ2-7, with D uncertain. The V end was cut by 1 base, the J end by 2 bases, with 9 bases between. Germline V gene sequence: CDR1 SGHVS, CDR2 FNYEAQ. The CDR3 is 14 residues long. CDR3 residues: CASSLETRAYEQYF. CDR3 bases: TGTGCCAGCAGCTTAGAAACAAGAGCCTACGAGCAGTACTTC.

The chain recombines TRBV2 with TRBJ1-3; the D gene is possibly TRBD1 (5 bases). The CDR3 totals 20 residues. Trimming took 2 bases from V and 0 from J, leaving 23 bases between them. Per the germline V gene, CDR1 is SNHLY and CDR2 is FYNNEI. The DNA of the CDR3 is TGTGCCAGCAGTGAAATCCGCGGAGAGGTTGCACAGGTCTCTGGAAACACCATATATTTT. This translates into CASSEIRGEVAQVSGNTIYF.

This clonotype appeared many times. The chain is built from TRBV20-1 and TRBJ2-1; D call uncertain. There are 11 residues in the CDR3. Germline CDR1 is DFQATT and CDR2 is SNEGSKA (reference sequence). V gave up 2 bases and J gave up 7 bases, with 6 bases separating them. The CDR3 nucleotides are TGCAGTGCTAGAAGTGGGAATGAGCAGTTCTTC. Amino acid sequence: CSARSGNEQFF.

This clonotype was counted a few times. The chain carries TRBV12-3 or TRBV12-4 and TRBJ2-1, with 8 positions matching TRBD1. V shed 4 bases and J 4 bases; nucleotides not matched to a gene: 9. This CDR3 comprises 16 residues. The CDR3 DNA follows: TGTGCCAGCAGTTCTATGCCGGGACAGGATTACAATGAGCAGTTCTTC. This translates into CASSSMPGQDYNEQFF.

This clonotype occurred many times. Sequence at one end of the junction differs from germline and may be a read error. V and J are TRBV6-5 and TRBJ2-7; TRBD1 agrees at 12 bases. Germline CDR1 is MNHEY and CDR2 is SVGAGI. The CDR3 loop spans 17 amino acids. CDR3: CASSHSGTGGRWYEQYF. CDR3 DNA sequence: TGTGCCAGCAGTCACTCGGGGACAGGGGGCCGTTGGTACGAGCAGTACTTC.

This clonotype was seen ten or more times. This chain uses TRBV7-9 with TRBJ2-7; possibly TRBD2 for D (5 bases). The germline V and J ends were trimmed by 5 bases and 3 bases, with 20 bases remaining between them. This CDR3 is 16 amino acids long. Germline V gene data show CDR1 as SEHNR and CDR2 as FQNEAQ (reference sequence). The CDR3 coding sequence is TGTGCCAGCAGCGCTGGGTTGGGAGACCTTGGCTACGAGCAGTACTTC. This sequence encodes CASSAGLGDLGYEQYF.

This clonotype was observed at least ten times. The chain uses TRBV13 and TRBJ2-1, with 12 bases that match TRBD2. J was trimmed by 9 bases and V by 2 bases; bases with no gene match: 8. The CDR3 has 16 residues. Germline lookup yields CDR1 PRHDT and CDR2 FYEKMQ (reference sequence). This chain's CDR3 is CASSLFRLAGVSEQFF. The CDR3 DNA sequence: TGTGCCAGCAGCTTATTCCGACTAGCGGGAGTCAGTGAGCAGTTCTTC.

Ten or more counts support this clonotype. V gene TRBV28 combines with J gene TRBJ2-5, with TRBD1 as a possible D gene (5 bases). Looked up from germline, CDR1 is MDHEN and CDR2 is SYDVKM. This CDR3 is built from 15 residues. V was clipped by 6 bases and J by 2 bases, with 16 bases between them. The CDR3 DNA reads as TGTGCCAGCAGGAGGTATACGACAGAACAAGAGACCCAGTACTTC. Translation gives CASRRYTTEQETQYF.

This clonotype appeared many times. This chain joins TRBV12-3 or TRBV12-4 and TRBJ1-3; 9 bases map to TRBD1. The CDR3 has 18 amino acids. The V and J ends lost 4 bases and 5 bases, in that order; junction bases with no gene match: 15. CDR3 region: CASSSYPGQGESRNTIYF. CDR3 in DNA: TGTGCCAGCAGTTCTTATCCGGGACAGGGTGAAAGCAGAAACACCATATATTTT.

This sequence joins TRBV20-1 and TRBJ2-5, with 9 bases aligning to TRBD1. After removal of 3 bases from V and 2 bases from J, the junction contained 4 bases not matched to a gene. The CDR3 extends over 14 amino acids. Germline CDR1 reads DFQATT; CDR2 reads SNEGSKA (reference sequence). CDR3 DNA: TGCAGTGCTAGCCGGGACAGGGCGCAAGAGACCCAGTACTTC. This sequence encodes CSASRDRAQETQYF.

Ten or more counts support this clonotype. The V gene is TRBV7-9, the J gene TRBJ2-1, with 11 nucleotides matching TRBD2. Germline V gives CDR1 SEHNR, CDR2 FQNEAQ (reference sequence). The V segment lost 5 bases and the J segment 5 bases; nucleotides outside the gene matches: 11. This CDR3 region has 17 residues. The chain's CDR3 is CASSIRLAGSGHNEQFF. The DNA of the CDR3 is TGTGCCAGCAGCATCAGACTAGCGGGATCCGGGCACAATGAGCAGTTCTTC.

Here the CDR3 DNA reads TGTGCCAGCAGTCAGACAGGGGGCGCAGGCTATGGCTACACCTTC. This codes for CASSQTGGAGYGYTF. V is TRBV6-1 and J is TRBJ1-2; 10 nucleotides match TRBD1. Germline trimming cut 5 bases from V and 4 bases from J; bases unmatched to any gene: 7. This CDR3 is built from 15 residues. CDR1 is MNHNS and CDR2 is SASEGT in the germline V gene.

The V and J genes are TRBV7-9 and TRBJ2-7; tentative D call: TRBD2 (5 bases). CDR3 size: 16 residues. Germline V gene sequence: CDR1 SEHNR, CDR2 FQNEAQ (reference sequence). The V gene lost 5 bases and the J gene lost 2 bases, with 19 bases spanning the gap. The DNA of the CDR3 is TGTGCCAGCAGCCGGTCGGGATATCAAAGTACCTACGAGCAGTACTTC. It is translated as CASSRSGYQSTYEQYF.

In this sample, this clonotype turned up many times. CDR3 region: CASSREGYNSPLHF. The CDR3 coding sequence is TGCGCCAGCAGCCGCGAAGGGTATAATTCACCCCTCCACTTT. The chain combines TRBV4-1 with TRBJ1-6; D call uncertain. Germline V gene lookup returns CDR1 MGHRA and CDR2 YSYEKL. This CDR3 region has 14 residues. V was pared by 4 bases and J by 4 bases, with 8 bases between.

Worth noting for this clonotype: This sequence may be a read error, since a much larger clone differs from it by one base. This chain joins TRBV19 and TRBJ1-1; 12 bases match TRBD1. The CDR3 runs to 15 residues. After removal of 10 bases from V and 10 bases from J, the junction contained 16 bases not matched to a gene. CDR1 is LNHDA and CDR2 is SQIVND in the germline V gene (reference sequence). The CDR3 region has the DNA TGTGCCACCGAAGGGTGGGGACAGGGGGCTTCTGGAGCTTTCTTT. It translates to CATEGWGQGASGAFF.

At least ten counts were recorded for this clonotype. The CDR3 loop reads CASKSQGTEAFF. The CDR3, as DNA: TGTGCCAGCAAATCCCAGGGCACTGAAGCTTTCTTT. J is TRBJ1-1 and V is TRBV6-1; possibly TRBD1 for D (5 bases). The germline CDR1 and CDR2 sequences are MNHNS and SASEGT. Trimming cost V 7 bases and J 4 bases, with 10 bases left between them. The CDR3 is made up of 12 amino acids.